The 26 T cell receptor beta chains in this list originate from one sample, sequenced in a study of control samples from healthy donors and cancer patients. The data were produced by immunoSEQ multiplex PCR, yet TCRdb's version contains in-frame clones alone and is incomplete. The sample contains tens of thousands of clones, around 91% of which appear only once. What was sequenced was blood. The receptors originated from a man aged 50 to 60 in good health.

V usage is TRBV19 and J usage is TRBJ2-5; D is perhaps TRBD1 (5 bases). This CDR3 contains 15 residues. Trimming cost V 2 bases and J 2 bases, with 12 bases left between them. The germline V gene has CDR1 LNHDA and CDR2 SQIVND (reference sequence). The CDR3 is CASSISQGQQETQYF. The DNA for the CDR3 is TGTGCCAGTAGTATAAGCCAGGGCCAGCAAGAGACCCAGTACTTC.

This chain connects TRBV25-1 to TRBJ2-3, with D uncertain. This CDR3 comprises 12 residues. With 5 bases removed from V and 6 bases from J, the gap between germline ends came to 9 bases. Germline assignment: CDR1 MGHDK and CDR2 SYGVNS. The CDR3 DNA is TGTGCCAGCAGTACCCTCGGGGATACGCAGTATTTT. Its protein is CASSTLGDTQYF.

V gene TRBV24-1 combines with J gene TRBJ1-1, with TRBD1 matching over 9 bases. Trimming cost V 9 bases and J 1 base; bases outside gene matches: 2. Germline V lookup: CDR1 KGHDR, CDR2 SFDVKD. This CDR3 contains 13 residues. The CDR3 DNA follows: TGTGCCACCGAGGGACAGGGGAACACTGAAGCTTTCTTT. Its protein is CATEGQGNTEAFF.

CDR3 sequence: CASSKCFGGTDTQYF. CDR3 DNA: TGTGCCAGCAGCAAATGTTTCGGTGGGACAGATACGCAGTATTTT. V gene TRBV21-1 combines with J gene TRBJ2-3. TRBV21-1 is tagged as a pseudogene. CDR3 size: 15 residues.

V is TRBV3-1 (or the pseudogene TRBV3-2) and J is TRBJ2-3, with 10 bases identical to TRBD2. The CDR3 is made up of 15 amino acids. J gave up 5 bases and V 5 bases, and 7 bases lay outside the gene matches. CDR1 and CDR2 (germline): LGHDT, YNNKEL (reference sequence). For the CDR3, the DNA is TGTGCCAGCAGCGTAACTAGCGGGGAACGAGATACGCAGTATTTT. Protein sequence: CASSVTSGERDTQYF.

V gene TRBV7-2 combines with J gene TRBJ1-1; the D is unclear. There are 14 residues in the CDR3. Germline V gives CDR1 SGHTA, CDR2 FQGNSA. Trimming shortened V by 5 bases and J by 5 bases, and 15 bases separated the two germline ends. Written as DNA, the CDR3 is TGTGCCAGCAGCCTCGAGGTCCCCAGGACTGAAGCTTTCTTT. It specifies CASSLEVPRTEAFF.

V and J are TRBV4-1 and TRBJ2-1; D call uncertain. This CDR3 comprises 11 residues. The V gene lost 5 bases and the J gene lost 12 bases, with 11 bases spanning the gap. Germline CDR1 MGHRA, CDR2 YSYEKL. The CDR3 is CASSDFGRQFF. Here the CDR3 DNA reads TGCGCCAGCAGCGATTTCGGTAGGCAGTTCTTC.

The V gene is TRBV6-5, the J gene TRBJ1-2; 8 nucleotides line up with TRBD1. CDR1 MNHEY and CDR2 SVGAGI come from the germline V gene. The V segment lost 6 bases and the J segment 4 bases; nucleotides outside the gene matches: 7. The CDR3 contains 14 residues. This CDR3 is CASSRQGSSYGYTF. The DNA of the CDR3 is TGTGCCAGCAGCCGACAGGGGTCGTCCTATGGCTACACCTTC.

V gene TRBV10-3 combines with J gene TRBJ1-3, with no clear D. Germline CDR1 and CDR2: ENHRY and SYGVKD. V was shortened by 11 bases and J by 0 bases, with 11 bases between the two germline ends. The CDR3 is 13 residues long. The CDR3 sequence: CASWGNSGNTIYF. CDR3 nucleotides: TGTGCCTCGTGGGGAAACTCTGGAAACACCATATATTTT.

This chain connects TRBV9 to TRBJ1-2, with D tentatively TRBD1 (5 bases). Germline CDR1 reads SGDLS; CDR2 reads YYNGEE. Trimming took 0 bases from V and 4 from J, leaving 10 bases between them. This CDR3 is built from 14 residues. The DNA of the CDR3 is TGTGCCAGCAGCGTAGTCCCAGGGATCTATGGCTACACCTTC. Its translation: CASSVVPGIYGYTF.

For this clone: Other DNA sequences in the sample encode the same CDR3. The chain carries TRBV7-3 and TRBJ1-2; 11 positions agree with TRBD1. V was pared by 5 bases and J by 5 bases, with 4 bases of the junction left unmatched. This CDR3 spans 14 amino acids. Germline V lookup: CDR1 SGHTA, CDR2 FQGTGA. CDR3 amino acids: CASSPRDRGYGYTF. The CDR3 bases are TGTGCCAGCAGCCCTCGGGACAGGGGGTATGGCTACACCTTC.

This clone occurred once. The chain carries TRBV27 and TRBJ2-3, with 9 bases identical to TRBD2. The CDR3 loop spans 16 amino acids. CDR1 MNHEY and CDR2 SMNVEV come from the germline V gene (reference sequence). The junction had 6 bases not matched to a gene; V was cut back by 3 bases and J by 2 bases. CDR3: CASSLRGGRSTDTQYF. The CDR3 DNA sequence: TGTGCCAGCAGTTTGCGGGGGGGCCGATCCACAGATACGCAGTATTTT.

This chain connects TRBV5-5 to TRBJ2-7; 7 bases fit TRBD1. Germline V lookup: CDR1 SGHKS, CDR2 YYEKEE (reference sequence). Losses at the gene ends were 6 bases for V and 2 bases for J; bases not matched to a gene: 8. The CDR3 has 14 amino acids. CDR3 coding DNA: TGTGCCAGCAACCGCTGGGACAGCGCCTACGAGCAGTACTTC. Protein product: CASNRWDSAYEQYF.

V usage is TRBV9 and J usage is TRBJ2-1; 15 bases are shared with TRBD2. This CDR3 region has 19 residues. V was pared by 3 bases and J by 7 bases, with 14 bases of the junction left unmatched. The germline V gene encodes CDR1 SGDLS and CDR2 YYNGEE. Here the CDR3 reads CASSARGGTSGGPGNEQFF. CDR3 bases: TGTGCCAGCAGCGCAAGAGGCGGGACTAGCGGGGGGCCGGGGAATGAGCAGTTCTTC.

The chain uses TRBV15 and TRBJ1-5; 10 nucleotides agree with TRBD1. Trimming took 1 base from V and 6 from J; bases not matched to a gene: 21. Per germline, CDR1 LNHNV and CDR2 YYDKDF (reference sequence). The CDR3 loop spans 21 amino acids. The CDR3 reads CATSRGDVLSSGTGEFQPQHF. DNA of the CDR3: TGTGCCACCAGCAGAGGCGATGTTTTGTCTTCCGGGACAGGGGAATTTCAGCCCCAGCATTTT.

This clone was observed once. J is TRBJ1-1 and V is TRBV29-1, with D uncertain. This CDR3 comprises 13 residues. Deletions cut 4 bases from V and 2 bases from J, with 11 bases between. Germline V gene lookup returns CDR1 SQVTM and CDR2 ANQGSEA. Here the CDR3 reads CSVGPPGNTEAFF. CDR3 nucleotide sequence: TGCAGCGTTGGGCCGCCAGGTAACACTGAAGCTTTCTTT.

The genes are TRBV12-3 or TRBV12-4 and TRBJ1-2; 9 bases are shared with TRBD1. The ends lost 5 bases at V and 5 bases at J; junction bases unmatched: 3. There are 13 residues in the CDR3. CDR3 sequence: CASSPGQGYGYTF. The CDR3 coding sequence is TGTGCCAGCAGTCCAGGACAGGGGTATGGCTACACCTTC.

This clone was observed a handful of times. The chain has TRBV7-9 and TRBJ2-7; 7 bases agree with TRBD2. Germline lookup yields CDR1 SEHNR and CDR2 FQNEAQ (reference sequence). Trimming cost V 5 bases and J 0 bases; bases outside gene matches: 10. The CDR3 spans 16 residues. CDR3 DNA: TGTGCCAGCAGCGGGGCCCCCGGGGGGAACTCCTACGAGCAGTACTTC. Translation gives CASSGAPGGNSYEQYF. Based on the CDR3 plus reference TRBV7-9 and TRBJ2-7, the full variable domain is DTGVSQNPRHKITKRGQNVTFRCDPISEHNRLYWYRQTLGQGPEFLTYFQNEAQLEKSRLLSDRFSAERPKGSFSTLEIQRTEQGDSAMYLCASSGAPGGNSYEQYFGPGTRLTVT.

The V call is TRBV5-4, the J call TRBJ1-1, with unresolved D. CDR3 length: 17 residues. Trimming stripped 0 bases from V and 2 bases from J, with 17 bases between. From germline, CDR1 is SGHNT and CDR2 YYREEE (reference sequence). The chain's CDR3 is CASSLGAGRAVNTEAFF. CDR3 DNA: TGTGCCAGCAGCTTGGGGGCAGGACGGGCTGTTAACACTGAAGCTTTCTTT.

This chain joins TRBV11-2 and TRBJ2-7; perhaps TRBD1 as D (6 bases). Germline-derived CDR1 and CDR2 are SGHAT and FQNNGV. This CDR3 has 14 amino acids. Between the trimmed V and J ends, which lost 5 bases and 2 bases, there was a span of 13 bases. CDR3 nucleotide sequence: TGTGCCAGCAGCGTGAACAGGGATCCCTACGAGCAGTACTTC. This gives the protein CASSVNRDPYEQYF.

CDR3 DNA sequence: TGTGCCAGCCAATGGGGGAGCGGTGAAAAACTGTTTTTT. Encoded protein: CASQWGSGEKLFF. V gene TRBV19 combines with J gene TRBJ1-4; maybe TRBD1 (5 bases). Germline V CDR1 and CDR2: LNHDA, SQIVND (reference sequence). This CDR3 region has 13 residues. V lost 9 bases and J 7 bases, leaving 15 bases between the germline ends. Full variable domain (remainder filled in from reference TRBV19 and TRBJ1-4): DGGITQSPKYLFRKEGQNVTLSCEQNLNHDAMYWYRQDPGQGLRLIYYSQIVNDFQKGDIAEGYSVSREKKESFPLTVTSAQKNPTAFYLCASQWGSGEKLFFGSGTQLSVL.

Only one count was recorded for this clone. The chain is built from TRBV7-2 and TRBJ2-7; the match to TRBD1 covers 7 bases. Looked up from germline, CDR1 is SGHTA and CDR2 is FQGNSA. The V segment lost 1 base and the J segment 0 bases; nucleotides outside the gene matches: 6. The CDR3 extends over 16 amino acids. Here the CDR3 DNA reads TGTGCCAGCAGCTTAGGAAGGGACAGCCTCTCCTACGAGCAGTACTTC. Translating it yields CASSLGRDSLSYEQYF.

DNA for the CDR3: TGTGCCAGTAACAGAAGGGGTAGCGGCACTCAAGAGACCCAGTACTTC. Amino acid sequence: CASNRRGSGTQETQYF. The chain joins TRBV19 to TRBJ2-5; D perhaps matches TRBD2 (6 bases). V lost 7 bases and J 2 bases, leaving 20 bases between the germline ends. This CDR3 contains 16 residues. CDR1 LNHDA and CDR2 SQIVND come from the germline V gene (reference sequence).

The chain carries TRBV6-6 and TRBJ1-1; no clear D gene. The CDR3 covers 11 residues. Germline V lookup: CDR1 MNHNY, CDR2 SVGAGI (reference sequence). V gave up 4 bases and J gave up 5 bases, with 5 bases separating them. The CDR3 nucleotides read TGTGCCAGCAGTTGGGAGACTGAAGCTTTCTTT. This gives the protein CASSWETEAFF.

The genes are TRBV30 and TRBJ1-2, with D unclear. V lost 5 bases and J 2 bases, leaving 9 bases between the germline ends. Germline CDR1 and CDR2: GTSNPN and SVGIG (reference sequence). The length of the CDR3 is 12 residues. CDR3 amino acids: CAWRPDNYGYTF. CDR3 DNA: TGTGCCTGGCGGCCCGACAACTATGGCTACACCTTC. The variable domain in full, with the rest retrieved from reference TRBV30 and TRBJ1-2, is SQTIHQWPATLVQPVGSPLSLECTVEGTSNPNLYWYRQAAGRGLQLLFYSVGIGQISSEVPQNLSASRPQDRQFILSSKKLLLSDSGFYLCAWRPDNYGYTFGSGTRLTVV.

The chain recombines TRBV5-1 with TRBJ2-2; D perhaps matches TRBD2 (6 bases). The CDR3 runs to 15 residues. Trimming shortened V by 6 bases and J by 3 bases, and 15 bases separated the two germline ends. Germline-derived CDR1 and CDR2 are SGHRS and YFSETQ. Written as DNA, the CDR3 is TGCGCCAGCAAGAGGGAGGACCACTACACCGGGGAGCTGTTTTTT. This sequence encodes CASKREDHYTGELFF.